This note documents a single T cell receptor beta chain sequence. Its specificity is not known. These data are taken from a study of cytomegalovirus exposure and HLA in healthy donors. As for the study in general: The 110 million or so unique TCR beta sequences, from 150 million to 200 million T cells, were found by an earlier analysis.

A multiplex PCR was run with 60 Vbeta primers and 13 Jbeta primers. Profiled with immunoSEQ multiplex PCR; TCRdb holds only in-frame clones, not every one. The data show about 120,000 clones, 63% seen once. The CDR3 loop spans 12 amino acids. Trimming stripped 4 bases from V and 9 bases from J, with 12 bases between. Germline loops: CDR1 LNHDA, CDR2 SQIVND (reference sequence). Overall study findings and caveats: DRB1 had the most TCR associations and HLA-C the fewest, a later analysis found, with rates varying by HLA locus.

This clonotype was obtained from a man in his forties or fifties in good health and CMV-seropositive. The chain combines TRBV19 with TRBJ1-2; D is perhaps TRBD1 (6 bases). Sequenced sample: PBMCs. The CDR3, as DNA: TGTGCCAGTAGTAACAGGGATAGGAGCTACACCTTC. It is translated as CASSNRDRSYTF.